This TCR beta chain emerged from a study of blood T cell repertoires in COVID-19. For the study at large: Researchers got acute and convalescent COVID-19 samples from the United States, Italy and Spain. Sources were T cells, B-cell-depleted T cells, or PBMCs; the material itself was cDNA or gDNA.

Per the original data handling: Reference gene primer amplification gave nucleated cell count estimates. Data came from immunoSEQ multiplex PCR; TCRdb stores just in-frame clones and leaves some out. V, J and clone size are taken as reported in that table, and D and trimming were inferred from the DNA itself. The sample includes around 280,000 clones, about 90% of them seen just once. J was trimmed by 7 bases and V by 6 bases; bases with no gene match: 7. The CDR3 has 14 residues. Germline loops: CDR1 LNHDA, CDR2 SQIVND (reference sequence). The J gene is TRBJ1-2, the V gene TRBV19, with 11 bases identical to TRBD1. The source material was peripheral blood. The receptor was derived from a woman aged 30 to 39 who had recovered from COVID-19. CDR3 DNA sequence: TGTGCCAGTAGGCGGACAGGGGGCCTTAGTGGCTACACCTTC. This encodes CASRRTGGLSGYTF.